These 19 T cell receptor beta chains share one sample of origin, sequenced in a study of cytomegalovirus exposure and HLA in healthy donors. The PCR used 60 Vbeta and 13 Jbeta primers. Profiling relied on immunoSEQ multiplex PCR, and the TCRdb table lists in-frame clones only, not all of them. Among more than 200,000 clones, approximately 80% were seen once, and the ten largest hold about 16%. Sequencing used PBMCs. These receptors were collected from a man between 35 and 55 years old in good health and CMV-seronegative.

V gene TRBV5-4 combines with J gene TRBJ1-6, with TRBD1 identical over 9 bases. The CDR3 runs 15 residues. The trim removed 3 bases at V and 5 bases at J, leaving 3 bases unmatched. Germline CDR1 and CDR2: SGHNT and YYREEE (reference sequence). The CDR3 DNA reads TGTGCCAGCAGCTCGGACAGGGGTCATAATTCACCCCTCCACTTT. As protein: CASSSDRGHNSPLHF.

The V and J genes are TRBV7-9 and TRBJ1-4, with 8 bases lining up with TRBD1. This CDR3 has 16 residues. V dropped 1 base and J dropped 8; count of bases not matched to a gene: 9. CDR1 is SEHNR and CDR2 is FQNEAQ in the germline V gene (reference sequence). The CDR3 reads CASSLVLDRGGEKLFF. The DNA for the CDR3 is TGTGCCAGCAGCTTAGTCCTCGACAGGGGTGGAGAAAAACTGTTTTTT.

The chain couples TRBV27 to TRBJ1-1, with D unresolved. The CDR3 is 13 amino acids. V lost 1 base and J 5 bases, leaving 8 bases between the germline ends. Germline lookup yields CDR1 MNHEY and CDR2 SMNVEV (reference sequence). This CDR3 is CASSLWRDTEAFF. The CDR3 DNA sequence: TGTGCCAGCAGTTTATGGAGAGATACTGAAGCTTTCTTT.

The CDR3 DNA is TGTGCCAGCGCCCCGCGACAGGGCCGCTCTGGAAACACCATATATTTT. Amino acids: CASAPRQGRSGNTIYF. The chain uses TRBV9 and TRBJ1-3; 7 bases align to TRBD1. Germline trimming cut 7 bases from V and 0 bases from J; bases unmatched to any gene: 10. The CDR3 covers 16 residues. Germline CDR1 is SGDLS and CDR2 is YYNGEE.

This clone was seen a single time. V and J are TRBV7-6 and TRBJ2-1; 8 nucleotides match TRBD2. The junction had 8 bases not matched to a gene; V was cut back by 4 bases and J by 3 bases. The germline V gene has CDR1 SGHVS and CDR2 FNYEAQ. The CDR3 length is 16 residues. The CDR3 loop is CASSSKRGWLYNEQFF. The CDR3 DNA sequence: TGTGCCAGCAGCTCGAAGCGGGGGTGGCTCTACAATGAGCAGTTCTTC. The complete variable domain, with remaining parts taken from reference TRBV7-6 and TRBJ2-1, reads GAGVSQSPRYKVTKRGQDVALRCDPISGHVSLYWYRQALGQGPEFLTYFNYEAQQDKSGLPNDRFSAERPEGSISTLTIQRTEQRDSAMYRCASSSKRGWLYNEQFFGPGTRLTVL.

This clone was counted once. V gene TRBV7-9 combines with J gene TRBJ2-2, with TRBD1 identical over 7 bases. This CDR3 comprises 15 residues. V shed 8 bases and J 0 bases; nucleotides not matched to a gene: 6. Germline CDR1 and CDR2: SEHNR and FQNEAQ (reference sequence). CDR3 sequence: CASEQTGTNTGELFF. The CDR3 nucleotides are TGTGCCAGCGAGCAGACAGGGACGAACACCGGGGAGCTGTTTTTT.

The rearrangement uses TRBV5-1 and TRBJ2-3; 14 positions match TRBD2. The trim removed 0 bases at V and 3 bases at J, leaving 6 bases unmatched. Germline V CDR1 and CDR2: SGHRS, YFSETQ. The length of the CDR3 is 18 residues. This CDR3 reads CASSLGLAGGRVTDTQYF. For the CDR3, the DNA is TGCGCCAGCAGCTTGGGACTAGCGGGGGGGCGAGTTACAGATACGCAGTATTTT.

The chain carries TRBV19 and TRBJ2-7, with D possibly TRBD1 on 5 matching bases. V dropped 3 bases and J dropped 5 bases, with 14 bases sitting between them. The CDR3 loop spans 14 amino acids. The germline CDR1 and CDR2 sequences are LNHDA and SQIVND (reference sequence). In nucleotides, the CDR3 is TGTGCCAGTAGTATCTCCAGGGTTTTGCACGAGCAGTACTTC. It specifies CASSISRVLHEQYF.

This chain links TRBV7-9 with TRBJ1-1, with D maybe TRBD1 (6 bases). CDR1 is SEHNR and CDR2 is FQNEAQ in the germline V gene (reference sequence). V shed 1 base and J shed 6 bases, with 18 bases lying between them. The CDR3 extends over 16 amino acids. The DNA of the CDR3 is TGTGCCAGCAGCTTAGACCGGGGAGGGGGTATGGCTGAAGCTTTCTTT. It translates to CASSLDRGGGMAEAFF.

The CDR3 reads CASSRSGGNQPQHF. For the CDR3, the DNA is TGTGCCAGCTCACGATCAGGGGGCAATCAGCCCCAGCATTTT. The V and J genes are TRBV18 and TRBJ1-5, with D possibly being TRBD1 (6 bases). With 4 bases removed from V and 2 bases from J, the gap between germline ends came to 9 bases. Germline V gives CDR1 KGHSH, CDR2 LQKENI. The CDR3 totals 14 residues.

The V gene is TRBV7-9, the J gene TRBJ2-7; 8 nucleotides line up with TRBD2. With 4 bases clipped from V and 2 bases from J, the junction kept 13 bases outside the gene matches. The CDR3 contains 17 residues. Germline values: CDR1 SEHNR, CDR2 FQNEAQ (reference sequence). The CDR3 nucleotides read TGTGCCAGCAGCTCCTCCCTCACTAGCGGAGGAACCTACGAGCAGTACTTC. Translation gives CASSSSLTSGGTYEQYF.

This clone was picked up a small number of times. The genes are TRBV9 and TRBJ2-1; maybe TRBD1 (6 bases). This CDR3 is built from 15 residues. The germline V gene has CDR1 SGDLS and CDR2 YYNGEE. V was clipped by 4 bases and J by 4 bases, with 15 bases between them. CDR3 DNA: TGTGCCAGCAGCTCAAGTACGACAGGTTACAATGAGCAGTTCTTC. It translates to CASSSSTTGYNEQFF.

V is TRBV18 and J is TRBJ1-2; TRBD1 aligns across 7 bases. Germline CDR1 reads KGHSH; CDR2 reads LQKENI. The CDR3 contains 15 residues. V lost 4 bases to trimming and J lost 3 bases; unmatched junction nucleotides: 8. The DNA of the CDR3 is TGTGCCAGCTCACGGAAGGGGACAGAAGACTATGGCTACACCTTC. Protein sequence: CASSRKGTEDYGYTF. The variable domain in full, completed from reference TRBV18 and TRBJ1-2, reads NAGVMQNPRHLVRRRGQEARLRCSPMKGHSHVYWYRQLPEEGLKFMVYLQKENIIDESGMPKERFSAEFPKEGPSILRIQQVVRGDSAAYFCASSRKGTEDYGYTFGSGTRLTVV.

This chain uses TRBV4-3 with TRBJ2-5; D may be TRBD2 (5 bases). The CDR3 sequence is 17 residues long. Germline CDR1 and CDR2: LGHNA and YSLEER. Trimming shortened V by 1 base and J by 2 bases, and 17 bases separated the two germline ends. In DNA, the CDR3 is TGCGCCAGCAGCCAAGGGTTTAATGTAGCGTCTCAAGAGACCCAGTACTTC. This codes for CASSQGFNVASQETQYF.

The CDR3 coding sequence is TGTGCCAGCAGCCAAGGAGCCGGCGGGCGCAGCTCCTACAATGAGCAGTTCTTC. Its translation is CASSQGAGGRSSYNEQFF. The chain combines TRBV4-2 with TRBJ2-1, with a weak D call TRBD2 (5 bases). The V end was cut by 1 base, the J end by 0 bases, with 16 bases between. This CDR3 is 18 amino acids long. Germline V CDR1 and CDR2: LGHNA, YNFKEQ.

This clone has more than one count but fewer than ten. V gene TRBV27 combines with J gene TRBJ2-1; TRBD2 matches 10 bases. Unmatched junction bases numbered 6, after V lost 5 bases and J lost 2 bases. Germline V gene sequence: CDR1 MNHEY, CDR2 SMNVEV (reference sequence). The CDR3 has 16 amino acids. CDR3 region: CASSPSGRGPYNEQFF. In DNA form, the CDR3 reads TGTGCCAGCAGTCCTAGCGGGAGAGGGCCCTACAATGAGCAGTTCTTC.

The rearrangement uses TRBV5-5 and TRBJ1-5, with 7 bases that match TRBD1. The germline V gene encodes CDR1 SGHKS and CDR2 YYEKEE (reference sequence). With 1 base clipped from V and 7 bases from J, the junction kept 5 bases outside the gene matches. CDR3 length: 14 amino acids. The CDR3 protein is CASSLKGAGQPQHF. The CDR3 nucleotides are TGTGCCAGCAGCTTGAAGGGGGCGGGACAGCCCCAGCATTTT.

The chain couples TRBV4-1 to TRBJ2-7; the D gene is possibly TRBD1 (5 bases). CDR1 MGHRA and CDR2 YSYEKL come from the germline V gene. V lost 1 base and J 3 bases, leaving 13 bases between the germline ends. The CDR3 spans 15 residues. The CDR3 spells CASSQVLDSYYEQYF. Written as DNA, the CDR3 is TGCGCCAGCAGCCAAGTATTAGACAGCTACTACGAGCAGTACTTC.

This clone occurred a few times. As DNA, the CDR3 is TGTGCCAGCAGTTGGACAGGGGAATCCTACGAGCAGTACTTC. Its translation: CASSWTGESYEQYF. The rearrangement uses TRBV27 and TRBJ2-7; 9 bases match TRBD1. Germline-derived CDR1 and CDR2 are MNHEY and SMNVEV (reference sequence). CDR3 size: 14 residues. Unmatched junction bases numbered 2, after V lost 4 bases and J lost 1 base.